A single sample is the source of the 23 T cell receptor beta chains below, sequenced in a study of blood T cell repertoires in COVID-19. Some clones are missing from TCRdb's copy, which holds only in-frame ones; the method was immunoSEQ multiplex PCR. The sample shows roughly 300,000 clones, 70% to 85% of them seen only once. The sequencing sample was made of peripheral blood. These receptors came from a human donor with COVID-19, enrolled during active disease. The donor label of this sample is uncertain.

J is TRBJ2-1 and V is TRBV5-5; 11 bases align to TRBD2. CDR3 size: 15 residues. Germline CDR1 is SGHKS and CDR2 is YYEKEE (reference sequence). Trimming cost V 0 bases and J 9 bases; bases outside gene matches: 5. CDR3 nucleotide sequence: TGTGCCAGCAGCTTGGCTAGACTAGCGGGATCTGAGCAGTTCTTC. Encoded protein: CASSLARLAGSEQFF.

The chain joins TRBV7-8 to TRBJ1-2, with TRBD1 identical over 8 bases. The germline gives CDR1 SGHVS, CDR2 FQNEAQ. Germline trimming cut 5 bases from V and 7 bases from J; bases unmatched to any gene: 12. The CDR3 length is 15 residues. CDR3 DNA sequence: TGTGCCAGCAGCCTTGGTTCAGGGGGCGCAGGTGGCTACACCTTC. Residues: CASSLGSGGAGGYTF.

This sequence joins TRBV6-5 and TRBJ2-2, with 7 bases fitting TRBD1. This CDR3 region has 14 residues. Germline trimming cut 6 bases from V and 5 bases from J; bases unmatched to any gene: 6. Germline lookup yields CDR1 MNHEY and CDR2 SVGAGI. The CDR3 reads CASRPVQGTGELFF. CDR3 coding DNA: TGTGCCAGCAGACCGGTACAGGGGACCGGGGAGCTGTTTTTT.

V usage is TRBV10-1 and J usage is TRBJ1-2; tentative D call: TRBD1 (6 bases). Per germline, CDR1 WNHNN and CDR2 SYGVQD (reference sequence). The V and J ends lost 6 bases and 7 bases respectively, with 15 bases between them. The CDR3 is 13 amino acids. The CDR3 DNA reads as TGCGCCAGCAGAATAGGGGGGGTGTTTGGCTACACCTTC. As protein: CASRIGGVFGYTF.

The CDR3 region has the DNA TGTGCCAGCAGTTCGGGGTTGGATACGCAGTATTTT. Protein sequence: CASSSGLDTQYF. V usage is TRBV12-3 or TRBV12-4 and J usage is TRBJ2-3; D may be TRBD2 (5 bases). The V and J ends lost 4 bases and 6 bases respectively, with 8 bases between them. The CDR3 totals 12 residues.

The chain joins TRBV11-3 to TRBJ2-2; possible D gene TRBD2, 6 bases. CDR1 is SGHNT and CDR2 is YENEEA in the germline V gene. V was clipped by 1 base and J by 5 bases, with 11 bases between them. CDR3 length: 15 residues. The CDR3 is CASSLVAGRTGELFF. DNA for the CDR3: TGTGCCAGCAGCTTAGTGGCAGGGAGGACCGGGGAGCTGTTTTTT.

CDR3 bases: TGCGCCAGCAGCTTGGACGGGTCCTACAATGAGCAGTTCTTC. Translating it yields CASSLDGSYNEQFF. The rearrangement links TRBV5-1 to TRBJ2-1; D remains unclear. The V gene's germline CDR1 is SGHRS and CDR2 YFSETQ. V lost 0 bases and J 1 base, leaving 5 bases between the germline ends. This CDR3 region has 14 residues.

The chain has TRBV12-3 or TRBV12-4 and TRBJ1-1, with TRBD1 matching 10 bases. There are 13 residues in the CDR3. Trimming at V came to 1 base and at J to 10 bases, leaving 3 bases not matched to a gene. CDR3 residues: CASSLVDRGAAFF. The CDR3 DNA reads TGTGCCAGCAGTTTAGTGGACAGGGGGGCAGCTTTCTTT.

The V and J genes are TRBV5-5 and TRBJ2-7; D uncertain. CDR3 length: 18 amino acids. V lost 0 bases, J lost 5 bases, and 24 bases lay in between. The germline V gene encodes CDR1 SGHKS and CDR2 YYEKEE (reference sequence). Here the CDR3 DNA reads TGTGCCAGCAGCTTGGTTTTCCGCGTCCTAGATGTTGCCCACGAGCAGTACTTC. It codes for CASSLVFRVLDVAHEQYF.

In its sample, this clone was seen many times. V usage is TRBV29-1 and J usage is TRBJ1-3; the D is unclear. Trimming stripped 2 bases from V and 0 bases from J, with 8 bases between. CDR3 length: 14 amino acids. Germline lookup yields CDR1 SQVTM and CDR2 ANQGSEA. The DNA of the CDR3 is TGCAGCGTTGAACCAGGCCACTCTGGAAACACCATATATTTT. This gives the protein CSVEPGHSGNTIYF. The whole variable domain, filled in from reference TRBV29-1 and TRBJ1-3, reads SAVISQKPSRDICQRGTSLTIQCQVDSQVTMMFWYRQQPGQSLTLIATANQGSEATYESGFVIDKFPISRPNLTFSTLTVSNMSPEDSSIYLCSVEPGHSGNTIYFGEGSWLTVV.

The chain combines TRBV19 with TRBJ1-5; the D gene is possibly TRBD1 (6 bases). The ends were cut back, 6 bases at V and 0 bases at J, with 15 bases in the middle. Germline V gene sequence: CDR1 LNHDA, CDR2 SQIVND (reference sequence). This CDR3 has 16 residues. For the CDR3, the DNA is TGTGCCAGTAGCCCCCCGGGGACACTTAGCAATCAGCCCCAGCATTTT. Protein product: CASSPPGTLSNQPQHF.

The CDR3 nucleotides are TGTGCCAGCACCAGGACAGTTGGAAACACCATATATTTT. Translated: CASTRTVGNTIYF. The rearrangement links TRBV6-5 to TRBJ1-3; weak D call: TRBD1 (6 bases). CDR1 is MNHEY and CDR2 is SVGAGI in the germline V gene. Trimming pared 7 bases from V and 3 bases from J, leaving 10 bases between. The CDR3 loop spans 13 amino acids.

The rearrangement uses TRBV5-1 and TRBJ1-6, with 11 nucleotides matching TRBD1. The germline V gene has CDR1 SGHRS and CDR2 YFSETQ. V lost 4 bases to trimming and J lost 6 bases; unmatched junction nucleotides: 9. CDR3 length: 17 amino acids. This CDR3 reads CASSPQGQGGSNSPLHF. The CDR3 DNA sequence: TGCGCCAGCAGCCCGCAGGGACAGGGGGGAAGTAATTCACCCCTCCACTTT. The full variable domain, completed using reference TRBV5-1 and TRBJ1-6, is KAGVTQTPRYLIKTRGQQVTLSCSPISGHRSVSWYQQTPGQGLQFLFEYFSETQRNKGNFPGRFSGRQFSNSRSEMNVSTLELGDSALYLCASSPQGQGGSNSPLHFGNGTRLTVT.

This chain uses TRBV10-3 with TRBJ2-1; 8 nucleotides agree with TRBD2. The V gene end was trimmed by 2 bases and the J gene end by 9 bases; junction bases not matched to a gene: 9. The CDR3 sequence is 15 residues long. Looked up from germline, CDR1 is ENHRY and CDR2 is SYGVKD. CDR3 in amino acids: CAISERGTREGEQFF. The CDR3, as DNA: TGTGCCATCAGTGAGCGTGGGACTAGGGAAGGTGAGCAGTTCTTC.

The rearrangement uses TRBV6-5 and TRBJ2-7, with TRBD1 matching 9 bases. Germline-derived CDR1 and CDR2 are MNHEY and SVGAGI. V dropped 6 bases and J dropped 7; count of bases not matched to a gene: 7. The CDR3 spans 13 residues. CDR3 nucleotide sequence: TGTGCCAGCAGACTACAGGGGGCATGGGAGCAGTACTTC. Translated: CASRLQGAWEQYF.

This clone was detected only once. The chain combines TRBV15 with TRBJ1-3; 7 nucleotides agree with TRBD1. Germline V gives CDR1 LNHNV, CDR2 YYDKDF (reference sequence). CDR3 length equals 17 residues. V lost 0 bases, J lost 3 bases, and 8 bases stayed unmatched. The CDR3 spells CATSRDPTGVVGNTIYF. The CDR3 nucleotides read TGTGCCACCAGCAGAGATCCAACAGGGGTGGTTGGAAACACCATATATTTT.

The J gene is TRBJ2-7, the V gene TRBV6-4; 13 bases fit TRBD2. V trimming: 7 bases; J trimming: 0 bases; junction bases outside the gene matches: 6. From germline, CDR1 is MRHNA and CDR2 SNTAGT. The CDR3 spans 16 residues. The CDR3 DNA reads TGTGCCAGCAAGGGGACTAGCGGGAAGGCCTCCTACGAGCAGTACTTC. Its translation is CASKGTSGKASYEQYF.

The V call is TRBV29-1, the J call TRBJ2-2; perhaps TRBD1 as D (6 bases). This CDR3 region has 14 residues. Trimming stripped 4 bases from V and 2 bases from J, with 11 bases between. Germline assignment: CDR1 SQVTM and CDR2 ANQGSEA. The DNA for the CDR3 is TGCAGCGTTGTCGGGGACACTAACACCGGGGAGCTGTTTTTT. It is translated as CSVVGDTNTGELFF.

The chain joins TRBV9 to TRBJ1-4; the match to TRBD1 covers 9 bases. The CDR3 is made up of 16 amino acids. Germline trimming cut 0 bases from V and 10 bases from J; bases unmatched to any gene: 10. Germline assignment: CDR1 SGDLS and CDR2 YYNGEE. As DNA, the CDR3 is TGTGCCAGCAGCGTAGGGGCGGGACAGGGTCTCGGAAAACTGTTTTTT. It specifies CASSVGAGQGLGKLFF.

This chain connects TRBV4-1 to TRBJ2-7; 8 bases line up with TRBD2. V was pared by 4 bases and J by 3 bases, with 8 bases of the junction left unmatched. The CDR3 loop spans 15 amino acids. Germline-derived CDR1 and CDR2 are MGHRA and YSYEKL. The CDR3 reads CASSRPIAGIYEQYF. The CDR3 region has the DNA TGCGCCAGCAGCCGACCTATAGCGGGGATCTACGAGCAGTACTTC.

This chain joins TRBV21-1 and TRBJ1-1; no DNA check was done on the table's D call, TRBD1. TRBV21-1 is a pseudogene locus. The CDR3 contains 19 residues. The CDR3 coding sequence is TGTGCCAGCAGCAACGAACGGACGACAGGGACCCTAGAAGGCACTGAAGCTTTCTTT. It encodes CASSNERTTGTLEGTEAFF.

The V and J genes are TRBV25-1 and TRBJ1-2; 10 positions agree with TRBD1. This CDR3 is 16 amino acids long. CDR1 is MGHDK and CDR2 is SYGVNS in the germline V gene. Losses at the gene ends were 3 bases for V and 4 bases for J; bases not matched to a gene: 8. The CDR3 spells CASSDSRTGGVYGYTF. The DNA of the CDR3 is TGTGCCAGCAGTGACTCAAGGACAGGGGGTGTCTATGGCTACACCTTC.

Details on this clone: Compared with germline, one end of the junction differs, possibly owing to a read error. The chain joins TRBV18 to TRBJ2-2; TRBD2 matches 8 bases. Germline loops: CDR1 KGHSH, CDR2 LQKENI. The CDR3 totals 15 residues. The CDR3 loop reads CAGSQTSANTGELFF. The CDR3 nucleotides are TGTGCCGGCTCACAGACTAGCGCGAACACCGGGGAGCTGTTTTTT.